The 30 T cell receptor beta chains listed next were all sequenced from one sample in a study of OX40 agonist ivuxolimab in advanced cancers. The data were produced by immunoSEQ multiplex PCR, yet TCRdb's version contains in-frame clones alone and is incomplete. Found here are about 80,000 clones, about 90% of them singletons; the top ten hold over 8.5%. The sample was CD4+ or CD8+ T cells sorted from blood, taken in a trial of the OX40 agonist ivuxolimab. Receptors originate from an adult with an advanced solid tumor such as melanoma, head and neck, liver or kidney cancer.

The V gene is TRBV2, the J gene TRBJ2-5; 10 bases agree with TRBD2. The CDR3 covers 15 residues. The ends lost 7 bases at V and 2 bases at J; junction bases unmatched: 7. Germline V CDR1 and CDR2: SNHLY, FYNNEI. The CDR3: CASTDLAGAQETQYF. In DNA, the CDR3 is TGTGCCAGCACGGACCTAGCGGGGGCTCAAGAGACCCAGTACTTC.

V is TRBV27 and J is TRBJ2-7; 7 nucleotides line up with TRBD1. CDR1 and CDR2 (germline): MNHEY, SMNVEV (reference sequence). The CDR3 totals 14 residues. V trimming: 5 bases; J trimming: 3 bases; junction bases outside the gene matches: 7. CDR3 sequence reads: CASSPRQGSYEQYF. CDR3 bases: TGTGCCAGCAGTCCCCGACAGGGTAGCTACGAGCAGTACTTC.

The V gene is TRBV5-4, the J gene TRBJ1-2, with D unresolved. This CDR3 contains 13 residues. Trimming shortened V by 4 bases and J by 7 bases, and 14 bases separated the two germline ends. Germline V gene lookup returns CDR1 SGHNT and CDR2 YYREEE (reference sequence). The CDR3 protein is CASSQDPLGGYTF. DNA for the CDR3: TGTGCCAGCAGCCAAGATCCCCTCGGTGGCTACACCTTC.

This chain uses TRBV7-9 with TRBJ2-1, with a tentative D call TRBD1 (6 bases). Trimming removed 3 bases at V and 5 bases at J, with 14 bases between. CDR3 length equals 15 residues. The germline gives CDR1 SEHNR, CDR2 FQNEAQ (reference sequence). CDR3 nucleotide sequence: TGTGCCAGCAGCTTTCTTGGGACACCGAACAATGAGCAGTTCTTC. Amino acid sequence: CASSFLGTPNNEQFF.

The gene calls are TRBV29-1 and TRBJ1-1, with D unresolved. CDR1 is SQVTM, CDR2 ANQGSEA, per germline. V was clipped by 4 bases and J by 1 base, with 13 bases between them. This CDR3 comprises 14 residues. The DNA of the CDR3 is TGCAGCGTTGTTTGGGCAGGTCCGAACACTGAAGCTTTCTTT. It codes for CSVVWAGPNTEAFF. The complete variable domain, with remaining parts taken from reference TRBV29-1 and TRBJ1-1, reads SAVISQKPSRDICQRGTSLTIQCQVDSQVTMMFWYRQQPGQSLTLIATANQGSEATYESGFVIDKFPISRPNLTFSTLTVSNMSPEDSSIYLCSVVWAGPNTEAFFGQGTRLTVV.

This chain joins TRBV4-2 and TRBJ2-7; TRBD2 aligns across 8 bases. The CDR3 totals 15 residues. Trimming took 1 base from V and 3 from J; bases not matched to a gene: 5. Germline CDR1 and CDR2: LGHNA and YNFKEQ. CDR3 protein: CASSQAGGGLYEQYF. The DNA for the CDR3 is TGTGCCAGCAGCCAAGCCGGCGGGGGGCTCTACGAGCAGTACTTC.

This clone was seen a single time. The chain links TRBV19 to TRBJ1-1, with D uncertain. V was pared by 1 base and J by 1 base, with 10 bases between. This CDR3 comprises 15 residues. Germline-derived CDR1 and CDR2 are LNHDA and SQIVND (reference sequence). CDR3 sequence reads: CASSIGSAWNTEAFF. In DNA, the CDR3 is TGTGCCAGTAGTATAGGTTCAGCATGGAACACTGAAGCTTTCTTT.

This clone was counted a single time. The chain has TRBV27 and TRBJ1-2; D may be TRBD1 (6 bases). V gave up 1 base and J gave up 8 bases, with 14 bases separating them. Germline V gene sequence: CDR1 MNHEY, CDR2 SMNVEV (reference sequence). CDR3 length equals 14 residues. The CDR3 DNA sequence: TGTGCCAGCAGTTTATTGGCAGGGGCGCAGGGCTACACCTTC. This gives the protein CASSLLAGAQGYTF.

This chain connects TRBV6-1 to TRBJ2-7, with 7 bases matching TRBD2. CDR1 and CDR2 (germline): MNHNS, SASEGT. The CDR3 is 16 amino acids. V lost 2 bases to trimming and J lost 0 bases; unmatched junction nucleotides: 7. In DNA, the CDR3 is TGTGCCAGCAGTGAATACAGTAGCGGGCCCTCCTACGAGCAGTACTTC. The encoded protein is CASSEYSSGPSYEQYF.

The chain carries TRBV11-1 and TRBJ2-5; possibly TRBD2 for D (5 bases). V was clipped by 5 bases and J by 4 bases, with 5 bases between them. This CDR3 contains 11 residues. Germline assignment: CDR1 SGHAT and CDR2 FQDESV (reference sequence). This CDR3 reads CASSGGETQYF. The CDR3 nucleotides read TGTGCCAGCAGCGGAGGAGAGACCCAGTACTTC.

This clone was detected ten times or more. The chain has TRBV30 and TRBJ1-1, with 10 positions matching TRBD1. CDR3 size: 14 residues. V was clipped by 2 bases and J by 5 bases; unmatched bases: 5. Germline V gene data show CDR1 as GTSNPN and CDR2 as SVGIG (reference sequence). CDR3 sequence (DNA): TGTGCCTGGAGTCCGGGACAGGGGTTTACTGAAGCTTTCTTT. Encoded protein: CAWSPGQGFTEAFF.

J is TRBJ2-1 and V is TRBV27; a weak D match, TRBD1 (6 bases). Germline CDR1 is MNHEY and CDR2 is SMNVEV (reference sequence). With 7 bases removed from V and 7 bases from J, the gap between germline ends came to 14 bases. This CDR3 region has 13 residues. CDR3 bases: TGTGCCAGCACGGCAGGGGCCTGGAATGAGCAGTTCTTC. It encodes CASTAGAWNEQFF.

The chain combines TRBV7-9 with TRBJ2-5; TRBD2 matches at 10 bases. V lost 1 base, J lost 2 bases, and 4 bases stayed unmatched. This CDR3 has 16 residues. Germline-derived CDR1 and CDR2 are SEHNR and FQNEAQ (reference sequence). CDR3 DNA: TGTGCCAGCAGCTTAGGGGGACTAGCGTATCAAGAGACCCAGTACTTC. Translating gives CASSLGGLAYQETQYF.

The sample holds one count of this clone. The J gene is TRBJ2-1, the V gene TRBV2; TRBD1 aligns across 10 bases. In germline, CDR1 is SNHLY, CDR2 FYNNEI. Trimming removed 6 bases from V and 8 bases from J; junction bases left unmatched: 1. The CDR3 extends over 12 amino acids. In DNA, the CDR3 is TGTGCCAGCAGGACAGGGGGCTATGAGCAGTTCTTC. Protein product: CASRTGGYEQFF. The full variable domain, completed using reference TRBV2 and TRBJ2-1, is EPEVTQTPSHQVTQMGQEVILRCVPISNHLYFYWYRQILGQKVEFLVSFYNNEISEKSEIFDDQFSVERPDGSNFTLKIRSTKLEDSAMYFCASRTGGYEQFFGPGTRLTVL.

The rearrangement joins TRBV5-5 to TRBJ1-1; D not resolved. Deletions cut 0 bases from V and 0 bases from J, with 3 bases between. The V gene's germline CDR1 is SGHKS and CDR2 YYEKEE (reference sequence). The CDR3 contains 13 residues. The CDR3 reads CASSLGVNTEAFF. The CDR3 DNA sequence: TGTGCCAGCAGCTTGGGGGTGAACACTGAAGCTTTCTTT.

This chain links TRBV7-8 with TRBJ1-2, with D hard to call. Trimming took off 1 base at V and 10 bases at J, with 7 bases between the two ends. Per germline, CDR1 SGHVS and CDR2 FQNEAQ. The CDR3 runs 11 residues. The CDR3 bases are TGTGCCAGCAGCTTAGGGGAGACCTACACCTTC. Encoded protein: CASSLGETYTF.

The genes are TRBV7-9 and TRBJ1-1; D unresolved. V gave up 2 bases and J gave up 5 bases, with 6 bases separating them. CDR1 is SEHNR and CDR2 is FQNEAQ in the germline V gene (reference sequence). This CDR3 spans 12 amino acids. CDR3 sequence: CASSLLATEAFF. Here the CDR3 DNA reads TGTGCCAGCAGCTTATTGGCGACTGAAGCTTTCTTT.

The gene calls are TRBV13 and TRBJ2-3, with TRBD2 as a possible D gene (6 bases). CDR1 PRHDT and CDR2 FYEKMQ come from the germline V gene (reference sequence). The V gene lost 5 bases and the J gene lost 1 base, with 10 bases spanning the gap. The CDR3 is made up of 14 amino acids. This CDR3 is CASSMGTRTDTQYF. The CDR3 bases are TGTGCCAGCAGCATGGGGACTCGCACAGATACGCAGTATTTT.

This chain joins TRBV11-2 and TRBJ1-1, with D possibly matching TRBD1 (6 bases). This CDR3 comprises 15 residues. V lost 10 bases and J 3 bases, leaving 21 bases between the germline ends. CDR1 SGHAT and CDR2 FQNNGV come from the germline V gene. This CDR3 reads CATKSRTERDTEAFF. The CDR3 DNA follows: TGTGCCACCAAAAGTCGGACAGAGAGGGACACTGAAGCTTTCTTT.

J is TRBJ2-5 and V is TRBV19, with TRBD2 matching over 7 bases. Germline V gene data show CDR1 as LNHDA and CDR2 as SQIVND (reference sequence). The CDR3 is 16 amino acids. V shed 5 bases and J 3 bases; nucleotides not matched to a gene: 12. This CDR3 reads CASSFDRLAEKETQYF. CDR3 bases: TGTGCCAGTAGTTTCGATCGACTAGCAGAAAAAGAGACCCAGTACTTC.

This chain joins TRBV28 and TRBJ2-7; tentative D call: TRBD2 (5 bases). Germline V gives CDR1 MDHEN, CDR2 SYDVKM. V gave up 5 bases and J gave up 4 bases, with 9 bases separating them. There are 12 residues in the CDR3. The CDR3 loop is CASSPAGYEQYF. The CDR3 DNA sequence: TGTGCCAGCAGTCCGGCGGGTTACGAGCAGTACTTC.

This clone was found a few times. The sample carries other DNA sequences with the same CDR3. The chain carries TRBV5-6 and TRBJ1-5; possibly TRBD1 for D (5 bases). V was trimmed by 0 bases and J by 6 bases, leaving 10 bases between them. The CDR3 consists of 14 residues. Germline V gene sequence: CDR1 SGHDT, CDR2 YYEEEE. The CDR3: CASSLVGGGQPQHF. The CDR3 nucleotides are TGTGCCAGCAGCTTGGTTGGGGGGGGTCAGCCCCAGCATTTT.

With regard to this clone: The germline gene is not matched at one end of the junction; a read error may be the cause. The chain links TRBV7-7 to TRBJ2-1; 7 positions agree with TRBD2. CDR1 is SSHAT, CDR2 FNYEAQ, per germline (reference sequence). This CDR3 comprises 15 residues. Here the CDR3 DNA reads TGTGCTAGCAGCGAGACTAGCAACCATAACAATGAGCAGTTCTTC. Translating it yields CASSETSNHNNEQFF.

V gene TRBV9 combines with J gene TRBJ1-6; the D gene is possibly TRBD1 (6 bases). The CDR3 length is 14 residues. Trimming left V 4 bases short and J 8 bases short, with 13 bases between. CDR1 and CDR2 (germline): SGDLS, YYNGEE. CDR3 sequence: CASSYTEGDSPLHF. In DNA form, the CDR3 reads TGTGCCAGCAGCTACACCGAGGGGGATTCACCCCTCCACTTT.

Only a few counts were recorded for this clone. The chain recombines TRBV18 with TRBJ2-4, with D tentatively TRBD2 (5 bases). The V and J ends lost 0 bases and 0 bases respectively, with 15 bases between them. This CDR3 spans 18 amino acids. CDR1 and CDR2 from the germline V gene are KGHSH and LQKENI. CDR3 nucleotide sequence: TGTGCCAGCTCACCACCGAGAGGGTACGAGGAAGCCAAAAACATTCAGTACTTC. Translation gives CASSPPRGYEEAKNIQYF.

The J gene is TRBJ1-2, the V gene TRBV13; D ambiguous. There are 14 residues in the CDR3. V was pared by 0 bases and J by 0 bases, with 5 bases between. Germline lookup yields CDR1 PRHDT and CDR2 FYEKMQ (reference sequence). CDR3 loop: CASSLGTSNYGYTF. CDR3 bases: TGTGCCAGCAGCTTAGGGACTTCTAACTATGGCTACACCTTC.

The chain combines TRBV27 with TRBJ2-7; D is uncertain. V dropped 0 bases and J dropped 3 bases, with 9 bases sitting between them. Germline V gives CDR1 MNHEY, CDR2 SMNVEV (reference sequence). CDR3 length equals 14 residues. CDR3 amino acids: CASSLSALGYEQYF. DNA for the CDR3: TGTGCCAGCAGTTTATCCGCTCTAGGCTACGAGCAGTACTTC.

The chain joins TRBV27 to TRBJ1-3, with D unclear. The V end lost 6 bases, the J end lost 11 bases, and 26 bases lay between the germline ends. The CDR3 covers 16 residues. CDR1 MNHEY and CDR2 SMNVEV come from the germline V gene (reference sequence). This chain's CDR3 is CASSAISSDPSDAIYF. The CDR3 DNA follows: TGTGCCAGCAGCGCCATTTCGTCAGATCCGAGTGACGCCATATATTTT.

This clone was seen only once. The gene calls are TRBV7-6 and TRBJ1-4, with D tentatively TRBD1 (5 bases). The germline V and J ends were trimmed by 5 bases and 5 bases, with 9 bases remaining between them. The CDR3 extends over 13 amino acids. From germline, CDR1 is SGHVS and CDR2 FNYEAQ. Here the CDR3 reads CASSQGQNEKLFF. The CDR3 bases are TGTGCCAGCAGCCAAGGACAAAATGAAAAACTGTTTTTT.

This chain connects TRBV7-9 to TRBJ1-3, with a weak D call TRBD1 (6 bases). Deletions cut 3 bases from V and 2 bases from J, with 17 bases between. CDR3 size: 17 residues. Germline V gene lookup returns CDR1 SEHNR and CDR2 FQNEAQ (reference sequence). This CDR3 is CASSFISRGEAGNTIYF. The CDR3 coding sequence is TGTGCCAGCAGCTTTATTAGCAGGGGCGAAGCTGGAAACACCATATATTTT.